The T cell receptor (beta chain) under discussion was sequenced for a study of cytomegalovirus exposure and HLA in healthy donors. Study-wide points: Usually a TCR sequence was rare, but some public TCRs were found in many donors. It was 150 to 200 TCR beta chains that were listed as cytomegalovirus-associated. Under in vitro conditions, three CMV-associated chains were confirmed as specific for CMV antigens. Reportedly, diagnosis of cytomegalovirus status by the classifier showed high specificity and sensitivity.

The method was immunoSEQ multiplex PCR; TCRdb's version includes in-frame clones alone and lacks a portion of them. The sample holds about 350,000 clones, about nine tenths seen once. Per the germline V gene, CDR1 is KGHSH and CDR2 is LQKENI. The junction had 4 bases not matched to a gene; V was cut back by 2 bases and J by 7 bases. The CDR3 length is 14 residues. Comment on this clone: Its antigen is still unknown.

This TCR derives from a woman aged 25 to 45 in good health and CMV-seropositive. V and J are TRBV18 and TRBJ1-4, with TRBD1 matching over 7 bases. Sequenced input: PBMCs. The DNA of the CDR3 is TGTGCCAGCTCACCAAACAGGGGATCTGAAAAACTGTTTTTT. This encodes CASSPNRGSEKLFF. The full variable domain, with the rest looked up from reference TRBV18 and TRBJ1-4, is NAGVMQNPRHLVRRRGQEARLRCSPMKGHSHVYWYRQLPEEGLKFMVYLQKENIIDESGMPKERFSAEFPKEGPSILRIQQVVRGDSAAYFCASSPNRGSEKLFFGSGTQLSVL.